What follows are 11 T cell receptor beta chains derived from one specimen sequenced in a study of blood T cell repertoires in COVID-19. TCRdb's copy holds only in-frame clones and misses some; the assay was immunoSEQ multiplex PCR. This table has about 180,000 clones, approximately 84% appearing once. The sequenced material came from PBMCs or T cells enriched from blood (not recorded which). These receptors were taken from a human donor with acute COVID-19. The donor label of this sample is uncertain.

This chain uses TRBV27 with TRBJ2-5; D tentatively fits TRBD1 or TRBD2 (10 bases each). Trimming removed 7 bases from V and 3 bases from J, with 42 bases in between. Germline V lookup: CDR1 MNHEY, CDR2 SMNVEV (reference sequence). This CDR3 has 23 residues. This CDR3 is CASTIEEAPGQGKLAGGKETQYF. CDR3 coding DNA: TGTGCCAGCACTATCGAGGAGGCCCCGGGACAGGGGAAATTAGCGGGGGGTAAAGAGACCCAGTACTTC.

The V and J genes are TRBV3-1 (or the pseudogene TRBV3-2) and TRBJ1-1, with D tentatively TRBD1 (6 bases). The V gene's germline CDR1 is LGHDT and CDR2 YNNKEL (reference sequence). The germline V and J ends were trimmed by 2 bases and 4 bases, with 11 bases remaining between them. This CDR3 spans 14 amino acids. CDR3 in DNA: TGTGCCAGCAGCCAAAGGTGGGGGCTCACTGAAGCTTTCTTT. Translated: CASSQRWGLTEAFF.

This chain connects TRBV7-8 to TRBJ1-2; the match to TRBD1 covers 7 bases. Trimming cost V 5 bases and J 4 bases; bases outside gene matches: 10. Germline CDR1 SGHVS, CDR2 FQNEAQ. This CDR3 has 15 amino acids. The CDR3 nucleotides read TGTGCCAGCAGCCCACTGAGAAAGGGGGCCTATGGCTACACCTTC. Translated: CASSPLRKGAYGYTF. Complete variable domain (other parts from reference TRBV7-8 and TRBJ1-2): GAGVSQSPRYKVAKRGQDVALRCDPISGHVSLFWYQQALGQGPEFLTYFQNEAQLDKSGLPSDRFFAERPEGSVSTLKIQRTQQEDSAVYLCASSPLRKGAYGYTFGSGTRLTVV.

This chain connects TRBV6-5 to TRBJ1-4, with no clear D. The CDR3 loop spans 12 amino acids. The germline CDR1 and CDR2 sequences are MNHEY and SVGAGI. V was trimmed by 5 bases and J by 8 bases, leaving 9 bases between them. The CDR3 nucleotides are TGTGCCAGCAGTCCCCCCGGGGAAAAACTGTTTTTT. It is translated as CASSPPGEKLFF.

V gene TRBV6-2 or TRBV6-3 combines with J gene TRBJ1-4; 7 nucleotides align to TRBD1. This CDR3 is built from 12 residues. V lost 2 bases, J lost 12 bases, and 3 bases stayed unmatched. Germline CDR1 reads MNHEY; CDR2 reads SVGEGT. The CDR3 bases are TGTGCCAGCAGTTACCCCGGGACAGAACTGTTTTTT. Residues: CASSYPGTELFF.

With respect to this clone: This may stem from a read error, because a much larger clone lies one nucleotide away. This chain connects TRBV12-3 or TRBV12-4 to TRBJ1-1, with 7 bases that match TRBD1. The J segment lost 3 bases and the V segment lost 6 bases, leaving 4 bases of the junction unmatched. The CDR3 has 13 residues. DNA for the CDR3: TGTGCCAGCAGCCCGCAGGGGGACACTGAAGCTTTCTTT. Residues: CASSPQGDTEAFF.

The genes are TRBV6-5 and TRBJ2-1; TRBD1 might be the D (6 bases). The CDR3 is 14 amino acids. Between the trimmed V and J ends, which lost 6 bases and 8 bases, there was a span of 17 bases. Germline V gene lookup returns CDR1 MNHEY and CDR2 SVGAGI. CDR3 protein: CASSTGTSFDEQFF. CDR3 sequence (DNA): TGTGCCAGCAGCACCGGGACATCCTTCGATGAGCAGTTCTTC.

About this clone: A read error may account for a junction end that differs from germline. V is TRBV6-6 and J is TRBJ1-1; 7 nucleotides agree with TRBD1. The CDR3 totals 16 residues. Looked up from germline, CDR1 is MNHNY and CDR2 is SVGAGI (reference sequence). CDR3 residues: CASSRTWTGMEAEAFF. The CDR3 nucleotides are TGTGCCAGCAGTCGAACTTGGACAGGCATGGAAGCTGAGGCTTTCTTT.

The chain employs TRBV24-1 and TRBJ2-5; 11 bases map to TRBD1. CDR1 KGHDR and CDR2 SFDVKD come from the germline V gene. The CDR3 has 16 amino acids. The V segment lost 2 bases and the J segment 1 base; nucleotides outside the gene matches: 2. CDR3 loop: CATSDSGQGAQETQYF. The CDR3, as DNA: TGTGCCACCAGTGATTCCGGACAGGGGGCCCAAGAGACCCAGTACTTC.

The V call is TRBV19, the J call TRBJ2-7; D not certain. The V gene's germline CDR1 is LNHDA and CDR2 SQIVND (reference sequence). With 3 bases removed from V and 0 bases from J, the gap between germline ends came to 9 bases. The CDR3 spans 14 residues. Here the CDR3 reads CASSIKQSSYEQYF. CDR3 coding DNA: TGTGCCAGTAGTATCAAACAGAGCTCCTACGAGCAGTACTTC.

The V call is TRBV7-2, the J call TRBJ2-3, with TRBD2 matching over 11 bases. The germline V gene encodes CDR1 SGHTA and CDR2 FQGNSA. The CDR3 length is 17 residues. Trimming took 5 bases from V and 3 from J; bases not matched to a gene: 10. CDR3 protein: CASSPTSGGSRTDTQYF. The CDR3 DNA sequence: TGTGCCAGCAGCCCTACTAGCGGGGGATCTCGGACAGATACGCAGTATTTT.